This paragraph covers one T cell receptor (beta chain) sequence. Its specificity is unknown. This record belongs to a study of cytomegalovirus exposure and HLA in healthy donors. Everyone who donated was a healthy bone marrow donor. Per the germline V gene, CDR1 is KGHSH and CDR2 is LQKENI. The ends were cut back, 6 bases at V and 5 bases at J, with 23 bases in the middle. The CDR3 has 16 residues. Vbeta (60) and Jbeta (13) primers were used in the PCR. This table comes from immunoSEQ multiplex PCR, and its TCRdb copy is limited to in-frame clones, with some not included. Of 120,000 or so clones in the sample, approximately 70% are singletons; the top ten hold approximately 1.4%. Findings and caveats of the study: Researchers reportedly found TCR beta sequences accurately predicted most subjects' HLA-A and HLA-B alleles.

This sequence joins TRBV18 and TRBJ2-7, with D perhaps TRBD1 (6 bases). The receptor comes from a man aged 18 to 35 in good health and CMV-seronegative. The sample was PBMCs. The CDR3 here is CASSQIGTPLRDEQYF. CDR3 DNA: TGTGCCAGCTCCCAGATCGGGACACCCCTCAGGGACGAGCAGTACTTC.